This T cell receptor (beta chain) was documented in a study of breast tumors, draining lymph nodes, adjacent tissues. General study points: Tumor repertoires ranked between lymph nodes and nontumor tissue in diversity, with V and J gene preferences. That most tumor T cells come from lymph nodes remained unproven. Most tumor T cells seemingly derive from lymph node, then expand in tumor.

Turning to this clonotype: Its antigen is unidentified.

This CDR3 contains 15 residues. The V gene end was trimmed by 3 bases and the J gene end by 3 bases; junction bases not matched to a gene: 5. Germline V gene lookup returns CDR1 SGDLS and CDR2 YYNGEE. MiXCR was run by TCRdb on the multiplex PCR reads, yielding one entry per CDR3 protein. The sample lists about 14,000 distinct CDR3 sequences; around 54% were seen once. The genes are TRBV9 and TRBJ2-7; TRBD2 agrees at 11 bases. The receptor was isolated from a female donor with breast cancer. Some clones in this sample may be carry-over from other donors' samples. The material sequenced was tumor-adjacent breast tissue. The CDR3 loop reads CASSATGTSGYEQYF. CDR3 nucleotide sequence: TGTGCCAGCAGCGCAACCGGGACTAGCGGCTACGAGCAGTACTTC.